This T cell receptor (beta chain) appears in the sequencing data of a study of shared clonotypes between healthy human individuals. About the study: Two female and three male donors aged 18 to 49 were enrolled.

The CDR3 is made up of 15 amino acids. The V and J ends lost 1 base and 0 bases respectively, with 6 bases between them. Germline lookup yields CDR1 LNHDA and CDR2 SQIVND (reference sequence). Libraries were prepared by immunoSEQ multiplex PCR; TCRdb keeps only in-frame clonotypes and omits some of them. The table has about half a million clones, 70% to 85% seen once. The receptor was derived from a woman in her 40s in good health. Some clones in this sample may be carry-over from other donors' samples. Material: PBMCs. The chain employs TRBV19 and TRBJ1-4, with D possibly matching TRBD1 (5 bases). Written as DNA, the CDR3 is TGTGCCAGTAGTATAGGGGGGACAACTAATGAAAAACTGTTTTTT. Its translation: CASSIGGTTNEKLFF.